A single sample is the source of the 29 T cell receptor beta chains below, sequenced in a study of cytomegalovirus exposure and HLA in healthy donors. With 60 Vbeta and 13 Jbeta primers, the PCR was carried out. Assay: immunoSEQ multiplex PCR; the TCRdb copy retains only in-frame clones and omits some. The data hold around 100,000 clones, with around 80% observed a single time. The sample comprised PBMCs. The receptor set was obtained from a woman between 40 and 55 years old in good health and CMV-seronegative.

This sequence joins TRBV7-9 and TRBJ2-7, with D maybe TRBD1 (5 bases). Trimming stripped 3 bases from V and 1 base from J, with 16 bases between. Per germline, CDR1 SEHNR and CDR2 FQNEAQ (reference sequence). This CDR3 has 16 amino acids. The CDR3 protein is CASSLGHSPSSYEQYF. Written as DNA, the CDR3 is TGTGCCAGCAGCTTGGGGCATAGCCCCTCGTCCTACGAGCAGTACTTC.

The chain recombines TRBV29-1 with TRBJ1-4; 9 bases line up with TRBD1. V shed 7 bases and J 10 bases; nucleotides not matched to a gene: 4. The CDR3 consists of 11 residues. Looked up from germline, CDR1 is SQVTM and CDR2 is ANQGSEA. DNA of the CDR3: TGCAGCGGACAGGGGGGAGGAAAACTGTTTTTT. This codes for CSGQGGGKLFF.

This clone showed up just once. This rearrangement joins TRBV4-1 to TRBJ2-1, with 9 bases lining up with TRBD2. V lost 0 bases and J lost 8; bases outside the gene matches: 5. This CDR3 spans 15 amino acids. Per the germline V gene, CDR1 is MGHRA and CDR2 is YSYEKL. The CDR3 protein is CASSQEGGRAYEQFF. As DNA, the CDR3 is TGCGCCAGCAGCCAAGAAGGCGGGAGGGCCTATGAGCAGTTCTTC.

This clone showed up just once. This chain connects TRBV19 to TRBJ1-6; D unresolved. Trimming removed 6 bases at V and 5 bases at J, with 14 bases between. The CDR3 sequence is 15 residues long. CDR1 LNHDA and CDR2 SQIVND come from the germline V gene (reference sequence). DNA for the CDR3: TGTGCCAGTAGCCAGGAGGCCAGGCATAATTCACCCCTCCACTTT. Translating it yields CASSQEARHNSPLHF.

The table lists this clone with a few counts. V gene TRBV7-2 combines with J gene TRBJ2-1; D gene ambiguous. V was clipped by 0 bases and J by 8 bases, with 8 bases between them. Germline lookup yields CDR1 SGHTA and CDR2 FQGNSA. The CDR3 extends over 13 amino acids. The CDR3 loop reads CASSLARIDEQFF. DNA of the CDR3: TGTGCCAGCAGCTTAGCCAGGATCGATGAGCAGTTCTTC. The variable domain in full, with the rest retrieved from reference TRBV7-2 and TRBJ2-1, is GAGVSQSPSNKVTEKGKDVELRCDPISGHTALYWYRQSLGQGLEFLIYFQGNSAPDKSGLPSDRFSAERTGGSVSTLTIQRTQQEDSAVYLCASSLARIDEQFFGPGTRLTVL.

This chain connects TRBV7-2 to TRBJ2-5; 7 nucleotides align to TRBD1. The CDR3 covers 13 residues. The ends lost 6 bases at V and 10 bases at J; junction bases unmatched: 11. Per germline, CDR1 SGHTA and CDR2 FQGNSA. Written as DNA, the CDR3 is TGTGCCAGCAGTTATAAAGGGGGCAGGGACCAGTACTTC. Amino acid sequence: CASSYKGGRDQYF.

This rearrangement joins TRBV6-5 to TRBJ2-7; 9 bases map to TRBD1. V gave up 2 bases and J gave up 5 bases; unmatched junction bases: 1. The germline CDR1 and CDR2 sequences are MNHEY and SVGAGI. The CDR3 has 13 amino acids. The CDR3 DNA follows: TGTGCCAGCAGTTACGGGGACAGGGACGAGCAGTACTTC. The encoded protein is CASSYGDRDEQYF.

The J gene is TRBJ1-1, the V gene TRBV5-6; tentative D call: TRBD1 (5 bases). The V gene's germline CDR1 is SGHDT and CDR2 YYEEEE. CDR3 length equals 17 residues. Deletions cut 1 base from V and 4 bases from J, with 20 bases between. This chain's CDR3 is CASSLWNQGGRGTEAFF. The CDR3 region has the DNA TGTGCCAGCAGCTTGTGGAACCAGGGAGGAAGGGGCACTGAAGCTTTCTTT.

The V and J genes are TRBV7-2 and TRBJ2-1; possible D gene TRBD2, 5 bases. Germline V gene lookup returns CDR1 SGHTA and CDR2 FQGNSA. V dropped 4 bases and J dropped 0 bases, with 10 bases sitting between them. The CDR3 is 15 residues long. The DNA for the CDR3 is TGTGCCAGCAGCTCTAGCTGGAGCTCCTACAATGAGCAGTTCTTC. Amino acids: CASSSSWSSYNEQFF.

Worth noting for this clone: The sample holds other DNA sequences that translate to the same CDR3. The V call is TRBV25-1, the J call TRBJ2-5, with a tentative D call TRBD1 (6 bases). The CDR3 has 16 amino acids. Trimming removed 1 base from V and 2 bases from J, with 14 bases in between. Germline CDR1 reads MGHDK; CDR2 reads SYGVNS. In DNA form, the CDR3 reads TGTGCCAGCAGTGAATTTCGGGGACAAGGTCAAGAGACCCAGTACTTC. Its translation: CASSEFRGQGQETQYF.

V usage is TRBV2 and J usage is TRBJ1-5; tentatively, D is TRBD1 (6 bases). The germline V gene encodes CDR1 SNHLY and CDR2 FYNNEI. This CDR3 comprises 18 residues. The V end lost 1 base, the J end lost 0 bases, and 16 bases lay between the germline ends. The CDR3 protein is CASSEVEGQLYSNQPQHF. DNA for the CDR3: TGTGCCAGCAGTGAAGTAGAAGGACAGCTCTATAGCAATCAGCCCCAGCATTTT.

The chain couples TRBV28 to TRBJ1-4, with D hard to call. From germline, CDR1 is MDHEN and CDR2 SYDVKM. The V gene lost 8 bases and the J gene lost 8 bases, with 12 bases spanning the gap. The CDR3 covers 12 residues. The chain's CDR3 is CASWGGWEKLFF. The CDR3 DNA reads TGTGCCAGCTGGGGAGGTTGGGAAAAACTGTTTTTT.

This clone was counted between two and nine times. The gene calls are TRBV7-6 and TRBJ2-1; D perhaps matches TRBD2 (6 bases). Germline loops: CDR1 SGHVS, CDR2 FNYEAQ. The CDR3 is 16 amino acids. Trimming stripped 4 bases from V and 3 bases from J, with 16 bases between. CDR3 sequence reads: CASSSLWAGNYNEQFF. The CDR3, as DNA: TGTGCCAGCAGCTCCCTGTGGGCGGGGAACTACAATGAGCAGTTCTTC.

V gene TRBV7-8 combines with J gene TRBJ2-7; 7 positions match TRBD2. The germline CDR1 and CDR2 sequences are SGHVS and FQNEAQ. V dropped 1 base and J dropped 2; count of bases not matched to a gene: 5. The CDR3 length is 15 residues. CDR3: CASSLELAVAYEQYF. The CDR3 region has the DNA TGTGCCAGCAGCTTAGAGCTAGCGGTTGCCTACGAGCAGTACTTC.

There are a few counts of this clone. DNA for the CDR3: TGCGCCAGCAGCCAAGAGGGTCAGGGGGTAGGTGCAAGAGATACGCAGTATTTT. It yields the protein CASSQEGQGVGARDTQYF. The chain couples TRBV4-1 to TRBJ2-3, with 7 bases lining up with TRBD1. The CDR3 extends over 18 amino acids. V shed 0 bases, J shed 5 bases, and the junction held 14 bases outside the gene matches. Per germline, CDR1 MGHRA and CDR2 YSYEKL.

This clone showed up just a few times. This chain uses TRBV28 with TRBJ2-5; TRBD2 aligns across 7 bases. The V segment lost 6 bases and the J segment 5 bases; nucleotides outside the gene matches: 9. CDR1 is MDHEN and CDR2 is SYDVKM in the germline V gene. This CDR3 comprises 14 residues. The CDR3 sequence is CASSTLYGRETQYF. In DNA form, the CDR3 reads TGTGCCAGCAGCACGCTTTACGGGAGGGAGACCCAGTACTTC. Together with reference TRBV28 and TRBJ2-5, the CDR3 gives the full variable domain: DVKVTQSSRYLVKRTGEKVFLECVQDMDHENMFWYRQDPGLGLRLIYFSYDVKMKEKGDIPEGYSVSREKKERFSLILESASTNQTSMYLCASSTLYGRETQYFGPGTRLLVL.

The J gene is TRBJ1-2, the V gene TRBV5-4; D is undetermined. V lost 4 bases, J lost 3 bases, and 16 bases lay in between. Germline V gene data show CDR1 as SGHNT and CDR2 as YYREEE (reference sequence). CDR3 length: 15 amino acids. CDR3 sequence (DNA): TGTGCCAGCAGCCCCCAACAGCATACGTACTATGGCTACACCTTC. Translated: CASSPQQHTYYGYTF.

This chain links TRBV7-2 with TRBJ1-2, with 7 positions matching TRBD1. Germline assignment: CDR1 SGHTA and CDR2 FQGNSA. The V and J ends lost 1 base and 4 bases, in that order; junction bases with no gene match: 12. The CDR3 sequence is 17 residues long. The CDR3 DNA is TGTGCCAGCAGCTTAGGACAGGGCGAAGGTATAGCCTATGGCTACACCTTC. Translated: CASSLGQGEGIAYGYTF.

The chain employs TRBV7-2 and TRBJ1-1; the D gene is possibly TRBD1 (5 bases). The length of the CDR3 is 13 residues. CDR1 SGHTA and CDR2 FQGNSA come from the germline V gene. Trimming shortened V by 1 base and J by 3 bases, and 6 bases separated the two germline ends. Here the CDR3 DNA reads TGTGCCAGCAGCTTAGAGACAGACACTGAAGCTTTCTTT. This encodes CASSLETDTEAFF.

The chain's CDR3 is CASSLNPLEQYF. CDR3 nucleotide sequence: TGTGCCAGCAGCTTGAATCCTCTCGAGCAGTACTTC. The V and J genes are TRBV5-4 and TRBJ2-7; no clear D gene. Per the germline V gene, CDR1 is SGHNT and CDR2 is YYREEE (reference sequence). The CDR3 loop spans 12 amino acids. Trimming stripped 1 base from V and 6 bases from J, with 8 bases between.

This chain links TRBV11-2 with TRBJ2-1, with 7 nucleotides matching TRBD2. CDR3 size: 17 residues. The germline V gene encodes CDR1 SGHAT and CDR2 FQNNGV. The trim removed 0 bases at V and 4 bases at J, leaving 9 bases unmatched. DNA for the CDR3: TGTGCCAGCAGCTTAGATTGGGAACTAGCGCTTTACAATGAGCAGTTCTTC. Translated, it gives CASSLDWELALYNEQFF.

CDR3 nucleotides: TGTGCCAGCAGCGTTGGCCCGGGACTGTTTTTT. The encoded protein is CASSVGPGLFF. The chain carries TRBV7-2 and TRBJ1-4; no clear D gene. Germline V gene lookup returns CDR1 SGHTA and CDR2 FQGNSA. With 5 bases removed from V and 13 bases from J, the gap between germline ends came to 11 bases. This CDR3 has 11 amino acids.

The J gene is TRBJ1-1, the V gene TRBV27; 7 positions match TRBD1. Germline assignment: CDR1 MNHEY and CDR2 SMNVEV (reference sequence). The V segment lost 5 bases and the J segment 1 base; nucleotides outside the gene matches: 10. The CDR3 is made up of 16 amino acids. CDR3 nucleotide sequence: TGTGCCAGCAGTCCATCGATGGGACAGTGGAACACTGAAGCTTTCTTT. This translates into CASSPSMGQWNTEAFF.

J is TRBJ2-7 and V is TRBV5-6; D is perhaps TRBD1 (6 bases). Germline V gene data show CDR1 as SGHDT and CDR2 as YYEEEE. The V end was cut by 1 base, the J end by 7 bases, with 18 bases between. The CDR3 extends over 15 amino acids. The CDR3 is CASSLNGQGYKEQYF. The CDR3 DNA follows: TGTGCCAGCAGCTTGAATGGCCAGGGGTACAAGGAGCAGTACTTC.

The chain is built from TRBV29-1 and TRBJ1-2, with D possibly matching TRBD1 (6 bases). This CDR3 region has 15 residues. The germline V gene has CDR1 SQVTM and CDR2 ANQGSEA. Deletions cut 3 bases from V and 3 bases from J, with 17 bases between. CDR3 bases: TGCAGCGTTGAGGGGGCCAGGTTCTCTTACTATGGCTACACCTTC. Translating gives CSVEGARFSYYGYTF.

This rearrangement joins TRBV5-1 to TRBJ1-5; possible D gene TRBD1, 5 bases. The CDR3 has 16 residues. Germline lookup yields CDR1 SGHRS and CDR2 YFSETQ. V was shortened by 0 bases and J by 4 bases, with 14 bases between the two germline ends. The CDR3: CASSLGGGEQNQPQHF. The CDR3 coding sequence is TGCGCCAGCAGCTTGGGTGGAGGGGAGCAGAATCAGCCCCAGCATTTT. Drawing the rest from reference TRBV5-1 and TRBJ1-5, the complete variable domain is KAGVTQTPRYLIKTRGQQVTLSCSPISGHRSVSWYQQTPGQGLQFLFEYFSETQRNKGNFPGRFSGRQFSNSRSEMNVSTLELGDSALYLCASSLGGGEQNQPQHFGDGTRLSIL.

The V gene is TRBV29-1, the J gene TRBJ1-4; 9 nucleotides agree with TRBD1. Germline V gene sequence: CDR1 SQVTM, CDR2 ANQGSEA. This CDR3 is built from 14 residues. The J segment lost 5 bases and the V segment lost 6 bases, leaving 7 bases of the junction unmatched. This CDR3 reads CSVYGGQGNEKLFF. The CDR3, as DNA: TGCAGCGTCTATGGGGGACAGGGCAATGAAAAACTGTTTTTT. Variable domain in full (rest from reference TRBV29-1 and TRBJ1-4): SAVISQKPSRDICQRGTSLTIQCQVDSQVTMMFWYRQQPGQSLTLIATANQGSEATYESGFVIDKFPISRPNLTFSTLTVSNMSPEDSSIYLCSVYGGQGNEKLFFGSGTQLSVL.

The V gene is TRBV5-6, the J gene TRBJ2-1; tentatively, D is TRBD1 (6 bases). V dropped 4 bases and J dropped 5 bases, with 13 bases sitting between them. CDR1 and CDR2 from the germline V gene are SGHDT and YYEEEE. The CDR3 sequence is 14 residues long. DNA for the CDR3: TGTGCCAGCAGCCCCCAGGGGAATCACAATGAGCAGTTCTTC. This gives the protein CASSPQGNHNEQFF.

The genes are TRBV7-6 and TRBJ2-1; TRBD2 aligns across 9 bases. Per germline, CDR1 SGHVS and CDR2 FNYEAQ. Losses at the gene ends were 3 bases for V and 4 bases for J; bases not matched to a gene: 4. CDR3 length: 15 amino acids. The DNA of the CDR3 is TGTGCCAGCAGCTTTGGACTAGCGAATTACAATGAGCAGTTCTTC. Translated, it gives CASSFGLANYNEQFF.